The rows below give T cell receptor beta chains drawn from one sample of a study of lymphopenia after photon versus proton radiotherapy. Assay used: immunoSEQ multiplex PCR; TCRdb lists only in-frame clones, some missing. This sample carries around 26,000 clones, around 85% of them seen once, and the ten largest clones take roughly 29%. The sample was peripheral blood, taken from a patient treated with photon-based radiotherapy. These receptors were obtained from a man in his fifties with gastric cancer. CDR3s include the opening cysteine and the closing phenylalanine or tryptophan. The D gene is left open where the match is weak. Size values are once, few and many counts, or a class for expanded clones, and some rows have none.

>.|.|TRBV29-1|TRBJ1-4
CSVDFGDQEKLFF
TGCAGCGTTGATTTCGGGGACCAGGAAAAACTGTTTTTT
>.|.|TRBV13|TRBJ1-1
CASSSARHGGTEAFF
TGTGCCAGCAGCTCAGCTCGACATGGGGGGACTGAAGCTTTCTTT
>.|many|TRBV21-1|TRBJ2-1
CASSGVLAGGNNEQFF
TGTGCCAGCAGCGGGGTGCTAGCGGGGGGGAACAATGAGCAGTTCTTC
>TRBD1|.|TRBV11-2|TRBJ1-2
CASSPTSGGANYGYTF
TGTGCCAGCTCCCCGACCTCAGGGGGCGCGAACTATGGCTACACCTTC
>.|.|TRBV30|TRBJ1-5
CAWAPRENQPQHF
TGTGCCTGGGCCCCCAGGGAAAATCAGCCCCAGCATTTT
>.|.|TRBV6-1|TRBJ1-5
CASSAEEGEYQPQHF
TGTGCCAGCAGTGCCGAGGAGGGGGAATATCAGCCCCAGCATTTT
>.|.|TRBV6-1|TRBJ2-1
CASSDGAGGNEQFF
TGTGCCAGCAGTGACGGGGCCGGAGGGAATGAGCAGTTCTTC
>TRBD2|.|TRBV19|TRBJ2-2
CASSDPRNAGLAGGDTGELFF
TGTGCCAGTTCGGACCCAAGAAACGCGGGACTAGCGGGGGGGGACACCGGGGAGCTGTTTTTT
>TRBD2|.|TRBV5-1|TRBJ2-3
CASSTAGDRTDTQYF
TGCGCCAGCAGCACCGCGGGGGATCGCACAGATACGCAGTATTTT
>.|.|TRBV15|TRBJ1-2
CATSNGWGYTF
TGTGCCACCAGCAACGGATGGGGCTACACCTTC
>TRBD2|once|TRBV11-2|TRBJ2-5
CASSLEGGGAQTQYF
TGTGCCAGCAGCTTAGAAGGCGGGGGGGCGCAGACCCAGTACTTC
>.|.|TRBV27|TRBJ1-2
CASGPMTGLLNYGYTF
TGTGCCAGCGGGCCGATGACAGGCCTCCTTAACTATGGCTACACCTTC
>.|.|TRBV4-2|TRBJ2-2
CASSQVTGPNTGELFF
TGTGCCAGCAGCCAAGTCACAGGACCTAACACCGGGGAGCTGTTTTTT
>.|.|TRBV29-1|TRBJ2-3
CSVGGGGTDTQYF
TGCAGCGTTGGTGGGGGAGGAACAGATACGCAGTATTTT
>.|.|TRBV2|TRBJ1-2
CASGQKYGYTF
TGTGCCAGCGGACAGAAATATGGCTACACCTTC
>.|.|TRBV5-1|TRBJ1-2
CASSLEPLLGYTF
TGCGCCAGCAGCTTGGAGCCACTCTTAGGCTACACCTTC
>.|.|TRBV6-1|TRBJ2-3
CASSAIWTDTQYF
TGTGCCAGCAGTGCGATCTGGACAGATACGCAGTATTTT
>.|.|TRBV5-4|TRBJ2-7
CASSLGRYEQYF
TGTGCCAGCAGCTTGGGGAGGTACGAGCAGTACTTC
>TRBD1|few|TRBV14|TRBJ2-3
CASSLRTGGTDTQYF
TGTGCCAGCAGCCTCCGGACAGGGGGGACAGATACGCAGTATTTT
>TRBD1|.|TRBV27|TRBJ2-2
CASSFLTGAGTGELFF
TGTGCCAGCAGTTTTCTTACAGGGGCGGGCACCGGGGAGCTGTTTTTT
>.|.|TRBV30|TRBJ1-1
CAWSVLGRMGSNTEAFF
TGTGCCTGGAGTGTACTAGGGCGGATGGGATCCAACACTGAAGCTTTCTTT
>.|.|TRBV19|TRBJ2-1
CASSITAGNGNEQFF
TGTGCCAGTAGTATAACGGCAGGGAACGGGAATGAGCAGTTCTTC
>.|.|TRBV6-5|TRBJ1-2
CASRDTYGYTF
TGTGCCAGCAGGGACACCTATGGCTACACCTTC
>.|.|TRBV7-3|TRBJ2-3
CASSQGLSTDTQYF
TGTGCCAGCAGCCAGGGACTGAGCACGGATACGCAGTATTTT
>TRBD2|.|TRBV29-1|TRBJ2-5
CSVDSGVRVGETQYF
TGCAGCGTTGATAGCGGGGTACGAGTTGGAGAGACCCAGTACTTC
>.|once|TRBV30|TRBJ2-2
CAWSKKGVTGELFF
TGTGCCTGGAGCAAGAAGGGGGTCACCGGGGAGCTGTTTTTT
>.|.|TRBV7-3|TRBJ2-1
CASSPSGNEQFF
TGTGCCAGCAGCCCCTCGGGGAATGAGCAGTTCTTC
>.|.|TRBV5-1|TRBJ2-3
CASSSRVTDTQYF
TGCGCCAGCAGCTCCCGGGTCACAGATACGCAGTATTTT
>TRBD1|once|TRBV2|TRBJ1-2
CASHTRTGDYGYTF
TGTGCCAGCCACACCCGGACAGGGGACTATGGCTACACCTTC
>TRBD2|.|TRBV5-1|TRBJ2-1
CASSLTGTRVVGEQFF
TGCGCCAGCAGCTTAACCGGGACTAGAGTGGTCGGTGAGCAGTTCTTC
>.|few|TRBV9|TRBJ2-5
CASGAEETQYF
TGTGCCAGCGGTGCCGAGGAGACCCAGTACTTC
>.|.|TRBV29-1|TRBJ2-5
CSVSAVQETQYF
TGCAGCGTTTCAGCAGTACAAGAGACCCAGTACTTC
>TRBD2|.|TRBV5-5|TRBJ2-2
CASSPWTSANTGELFF
TGTGCCAGCAGCCCCTGGACTAGCGCGAACACCGGGGAGCTGTTTTTT
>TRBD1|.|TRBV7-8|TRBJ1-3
CASSLGTGGSSGNTIYF
TGTGCCAGCAGCTTAGGGACAGGGGGCTCCTCTGGAAACACCATATATTTT
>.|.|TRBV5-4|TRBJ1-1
CASSLVGRNTEAFF
TGTGCCAGCAGCTTGGTGGGCAGGAACACTGAAGCTTTCTTT
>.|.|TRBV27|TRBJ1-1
CASSLSTGMNTEAFF
TGTGCCAGCAGTTTATCGACGGGGATGAACACTGAAGCTTTCTTT
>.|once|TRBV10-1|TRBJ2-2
CASSDAGELFF
TGCGCCAGCAGTGATGCCGGGGAGCTGTTTTTT
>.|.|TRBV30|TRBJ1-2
CAVTDLYGYTF
TGTGCCGTCACGGATCTCTATGGCTACACCTTC
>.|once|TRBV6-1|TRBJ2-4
CASSERQIQDIQYF
TGTGCCAGCAGTGAAAGACAGATTCAAGACATTCAGTACTTC
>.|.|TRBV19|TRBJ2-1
CASSQKTGPSYNEQFF
TGTGCCAGTAGTCAAAAGACGGGTCCCTCCTACAATGAGCAGTTCTTC
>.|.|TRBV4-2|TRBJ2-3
CASSPTGTPGTDTQYF
TGTGCCAGCAGCCCAACCGGGACTCCCGGCACAGATACGCAGTATTTT
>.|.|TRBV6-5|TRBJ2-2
CASSYDYQTGELFF
TGTGCCAGCAGTTACGACTACCAGACCGGGGAGCTGTTTTTT
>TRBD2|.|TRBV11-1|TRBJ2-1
CASSTGGNQFF
TGTGCCAGCAGCACGGGGGGTAATCAGTTCTTC